This TCR beta chain was identified in a study of vaccination and CD4 T cells after COVID-19. J was trimmed by 6 bases and V by 7 bases; bases with no gene match: 9. The CDR3 has 15 residues. Germline V lookup: CDR1 KGHDR, CDR2 SFDVKD. The Oncomine TCR Beta short-read assay generated sequence data from the DNA of cultured CD4+ T cells. MiXCR was run by TCRdb on the PCR reads, yielding one entry per CDR3 protein. This table holds approximately 9,000 distinct CDR3 sequences, around three fifths found once. Treatment indicated: roughly nine-day PBMC culture with coronavirus spike peptide pools or control peptides (ViraFEST assay). This clonotype was observed a handful of times. Its specificity is not known.

The clonotype was recovered from a human donor who had recovered from COVID-19. Sequenced sample: CD4+ T cells from blood, cultured in vitro. The chain employs TRBV24-1 and TRBJ2-2, with TRBD1 identical over 8 bases. The CDR3 region is CATSLRDRGAGELFF. DNA for the CDR3: TGTGCCACCAGCTTGAGAGACAGGGGAGCCGGGGAGCTGTTTTTT.